The next 27 T cell receptor beta chains were all read from a single sample in a study of shared clonotypes between healthy human individuals. TCRdb's table, derived via immunoSEQ multiplex PCR, lists solely in-frame clones and lacks some. Of around 980,000 clones listed, around three quarters were seen once; the top ten hold 0.5% to 0.65%. The sequencing sample was made of memory CD4+ T cells from PBMCs. Subset here: CD45RA-negative fraction. These receptors originate from a man younger than 35 in good health. Some clones in this sample may be carry-over from other donors' samples.

V is TRBV5-4 and J is TRBJ2-5, with 8 bases matching TRBD2. Trimming removed 0 bases from V and 2 bases from J; junction bases left unmatched: 6. The germline gives CDR1 SGHNT, CDR2 YYREEE (reference sequence). CDR3 length: 16 residues. For the CDR3, the DNA is TGTGCCAGCAGCTTGGCCACTAGCGGCTCTCAAGAGACCCAGTACTTC. Its translation: CASSLATSGSQETQYF.

V is TRBV5-4 and J is TRBJ1-1, with D perhaps TRBD1 (5 bases). With 0 bases removed from V and 0 bases from J, the gap between germline ends came to 6 bases. Germline V gene lookup returns CDR1 SGHNT and CDR2 YYREEE (reference sequence). The CDR3 runs to 14 residues. This CDR3 reads CASSLGGVNTEAFF. DNA for the CDR3: TGTGCCAGCAGCTTGGGGGGGGTGAACACTGAAGCTTTCTTT.

The chain couples TRBV5-5 to TRBJ2-6; tentative D call: TRBD1 (6 bases). The CDR3 has 17 residues. Germline assignment: CDR1 SGHKS and CDR2 YYEKEE (reference sequence). Trimming took off 4 bases at V and 3 bases at J, with 17 bases between the two ends. In DNA, the CDR3 is TGTGCCAGCAGCGCCTCGCCGCAGGGGTATGGGGCCAACGTCCTGACTTTC. Its protein product is CASSASPQGYGANVLTF.

V is TRBV30 and J is TRBJ2-7; 11 nucleotides align to TRBD2. Trimming took 2 bases from V and 9 from J; bases not matched to a gene: 3. The CDR3 totals 12 residues. Germline V gene sequence: CDR1 GTSNPN, CDR2 SVGIG (reference sequence). This chain's CDR3 is CAWSLSGRAQYF. The CDR3 DNA is TGTGCCTGGAGTCTTAGCGGGAGGGCGCAGTACTTC.

The chain combines TRBV4-3 with TRBJ2-5; D is undetermined. This CDR3 contains 18 residues. CDR1 is LGHNA and CDR2 is YSLEER in the germline V gene. With 2 bases removed from V and 0 bases from J, the gap between germline ends came to 19 bases. This CDR3 is CASSQSEASSSYQETQYF. CDR3 bases: TGCGCCAGCAGCCAAAGTGAGGCGTCTAGTTCGTACCAAGAGACCCAGTACTTC.

A note on this clone: At the DNA level, this CDR3 is encoded by other sequences in the same sample as well. This chain connects TRBV5-1 to TRBJ2-7, with D perhaps matching TRBD1 or TRBD2 (5 bases each). The CDR3 consists of 14 residues. Germline CDR1 reads SGHRS; CDR2 reads YFSETQ. Trimming removed 0 bases at V and 4 bases at J, with 11 bases between. The CDR3 bases are TGCGCCAGCAGCTTGGAGGCTGGGGGATACGAGCAGTACTTC. Protein sequence: CASSLEAGGYEQYF.

The chain uses TRBV4-1 and TRBJ1-1, with 11 bases lining up with TRBD1. The CDR3 totals 14 residues. Unmatched junction bases numbered 2, after V lost 4 bases and J lost 4 bases. Germline CDR1 and CDR2: MGHRA and YSYEKL. CDR3 protein: CASSRGTGGTEAFF. The CDR3 DNA is TGCGCCAGCAGCCGTGGGACAGGGGGCACTGAAGCTTTCTTT.

A remark on this clone: This CDR3 is also generated by other DNA sequences in the sample. This chain joins TRBV18 and TRBJ2-5; TRBD2 is a possible D gene (5 bases). Germline CDR1 and CDR2: KGHSH and LQKENI. V dropped 3 bases and J dropped 2 bases, with 7 bases sitting between them. This CDR3 comprises 13 residues. The CDR3 sequence is CASSPGIQETQYF. The DNA for the CDR3 is TGTGCCAGCTCACCCGGGATTCAAGAGACCCAGTACTTC.

Notes on this clone: This likely reflects a read error, since a far larger clone is one base away. Within the sample, other DNA sequences also encode this same CDR3. The chain links TRBV28 to TRBJ1-1; D is undetermined. V was cut by 4 bases and J by 0 bases, with 15 bases left in between. CDR3 size: 16 residues. Per the germline V gene, CDR1 is MDHEN and CDR2 is SYDVKM. The CDR3 here is CASSSPRHLLNTEAFF. The CDR3 region has the DNA TGTGCCAGCAGTTCACCCCGGCACCTCTTGAACACTGAAGCTTTCTTT.

In its sample, this clone was seen a few times. The chain employs TRBV19 and TRBJ2-7; 9 bases fit TRBD1. V was pared by 4 bases and J by 0 bases, with 1 base of the junction left unmatched. The germline V gene encodes CDR1 LNHDA and CDR2 SQIVND (reference sequence). There are 14 residues in the CDR3. The CDR3 protein is CASSKDRGSYEQYF. The CDR3 DNA reads TGTGCCAGTAGTAAGGACAGGGGCTCCTACGAGCAGTACTTC.

This clone has a handful of counts. The rearrangement joins TRBV7-8 to TRBJ2-7; TRBD1 aligns across 8 bases. V was pared by 5 bases and J by 3 bases, with 6 bases of the junction left unmatched. CDR1 and CDR2 (germline): SGHVS, FQNEAQ. The CDR3 consists of 14 residues. The CDR3 reads CASSRTTGDYEQYF. Written as DNA, the CDR3 is TGTGCCAGCAGCCGTACGACAGGGGACTACGAGCAGTACTTC.

This sequence joins TRBV7-8 and TRBJ2-5; unclear D gene. Trimming took off 7 bases at V and 5 bases at J, with 8 bases between the two ends. CDR3 length equals 11 residues. Germline V gives CDR1 SGHVS, CDR2 FQNEAQ. The CDR3 coding sequence is TGTGCCAGCAACACTCAGGAGACCCAGTACTTC. Encoded protein: CASNTQETQYF.

The chain carries TRBV25-1 and TRBJ2-7, with D possibly being TRBD1 (5 bases). This CDR3 region has 15 residues. CDR1 and CDR2 (germline): MGHDK, SYGVNS. Trimming cost V 5 bases and J 1 base, with 15 bases left between them. The CDR3 nucleotides are TGTGCCAGCAGTCCGTCAGGGAAGAGTTCCTACGAGCAGTACTTC. As protein: CASSPSGKSSYEQYF.

The chain couples TRBV11-3 to TRBJ2-5; 7 bases fit TRBD1. Germline lookup yields CDR1 SGHNT and CDR2 YENEEA. V was clipped by 5 bases and J by 7 bases; unmatched bases: 7. The CDR3 totals 13 residues. The DNA of the CDR3 is TGTGCCAGCAGCCTAGGGGGCGAGGGGACCCAGTACTTC. Encoded protein: CASSLGGEGTQYF.

This clone was observed once. This CDR3 reads CASSSRQTSYEQYF. The CDR3 DNA sequence: TGTGCCAGCAGCTCCCGACAGACTAGCTACGAGCAGTACTTC. V usage is TRBV11-2 and J usage is TRBJ2-7; D perhaps matches TRBD2 (6 bases). Trimming stripped 4 bases from V and 3 bases from J, with 13 bases between. The CDR3 spans 14 residues. The germline V gene has CDR1 SGHAT and CDR2 FQNNGV.

This clone was seen only a few times. The CDR3 spells CATLPGQGRNTIYF. CDR3 coding DNA: TGTGCCACCCTGCCGGGACAGGGTCGAAACACCATATATTTT. The chain has TRBV7-2 and TRBJ1-3, with 9 bases matching TRBD1. The germline CDR1 and CDR2 sequences are SGHTA and FQGNSA. V shed 10 bases and J 5 bases; nucleotides not matched to a gene: 9. This CDR3 has 14 residues.

This chain connects TRBV6-6 to TRBJ2-7; D possibly matches TRBD1 or TRBD2 (7 bases each). The CDR3 is 13 residues long. V lost 8 bases to trimming and J lost 0 bases, with 11 bases between them. Looked up from germline, CDR1 is MNHNY and CDR2 is SVGAGI (reference sequence). The CDR3 nucleotides are TGTGCCAGCGGGAGGGACAGCTCCTACGAGCAGTACTTC. Translated: CASGRDSSYEQYF.

This sequence joins TRBV11-2 and TRBJ2-7, with a tentative D call TRBD2 (6 bases). The CDR3 is 15 amino acids. CDR1 and CDR2 from the germline V gene are SGHAT and FQNNGV. V gave up 1 base and J gave up 0 bases, with 10 bases separating them. The DNA of the CDR3 is TGTGCCAGCAGCTTAGTTCGCGGGGTCTCCTACGAGCAGTACTTC. It translates to CASSLVRGVSYEQYF.

This clone was seen a few times. At one end, the junction sequence differs from germline, possibly due to a read error. This chain connects TRBV5-1 to TRBJ2-7, with D unclear. Germline V gene lookup returns CDR1 SGHRS and CDR2 YFSETQ. This CDR3 contains 12 residues. Written as DNA, the CDR3 is TGCGCCAGCAGCCCCCCGTCCTTCGAGCAGTACTTC. Translated, it gives CASSPPSFEQYF. The complete variable domain, with remaining parts taken from reference TRBV5-1 and TRBJ2-7, reads KAGVTQTPRYLIKTRGQQVTLSCSPISGHRSVSWYQQTPGQGLQFLFEYFSETQRNKGNFPGRFSGRQFSNSRSEMNVSTLELGDSALYLCASSPPSFEQYFGPGTRLTVT.

This clone appeared a few times. The CDR3 sequence is CASSLDRGFSYEQYF. The CDR3 bases are TGCGCCAGCAGCTTGGACAGGGGCTTCTCCTACGAGCAGTACTTC. The V gene is TRBV5-1, the J gene TRBJ2-7; 7 bases line up with TRBD1. Germline CDR1 reads SGHRS; CDR2 reads YFSETQ. The CDR3 runs to 15 residues. V shed 0 bases and J 0 bases; nucleotides not matched to a gene: 3.

The chain has TRBV30 and TRBJ2-5; D is possibly TRBD1 or TRBD2 (5 bases each). CDR1 and CDR2 from the germline V gene are GTSNPN and SVGIG (reference sequence). The V gene lost 5 bases and the J gene lost 5 bases, with 21 bases spanning the gap. This CDR3 has 15 amino acids. The CDR3 spells CAWETGTSQRETQYF. CDR3 DNA sequence: TGTGCCTGGGAAACCGGGACCTCGCAGCGGGAGACCCAGTACTTC.

The chain couples TRBV7-3 to TRBJ1-1, with a possible D match to TRBD1 (6 bases). Trimming took off 2 bases at V and 4 bases at J, with 11 bases between the two ends. The germline V gene encodes CDR1 SGHTA and CDR2 FQGTGA. There are 14 residues in the CDR3. CDR3 sequence: CASSLQGLSTEAFF. The CDR3 DNA is TGTGCCAGCAGCTTACAGGGGTTGTCCACTGAAGCTTTCTTT.

This clone has a single count. This sequence joins TRBV15 and TRBJ2-7; D is perhaps TRBD1 or TRBD2 (5 bases each). The germline gives CDR1 LNHNV, CDR2 YYDKDF (reference sequence). CDR3 length: 13 residues. Deletions cut 6 bases from V and 5 bases from J, with 14 bases between. This CDR3 reads CATRGRDPNEQYF. The CDR3 DNA is TGTGCCACCAGAGGACGGGACCCCAACGAGCAGTACTTC.

The chain joins TRBV7-6 to TRBJ2-2; 9 bases match TRBD2. The CDR3 is 16 residues long. Trimming at V came to 4 bases and at J to 1 base, leaving 4 bases not matched to a gene. Germline CDR1 SGHVS, CDR2 FNYEAQ. The CDR3 region is CASSSLAGLNTGELFF. The CDR3 DNA follows: TGTGCCAGCAGCTCGCTAGCGGGGCTGAACACCGGGGAGCTGTTTTTT.

CDR3 sequence (DNA): TGTGCCAGCAGCTTAGCGCCCGCAGGGCTGAACACTGAAGCTTTCTTT. Translating gives CASSLAPAGLNTEAFF. This chain connects TRBV7-8 to TRBJ1-1; D may be TRBD1 (5 bases). Trimming shortened V by 0 bases and J by 0 bases, and 11 bases separated the two germline ends. Germline V gene lookup returns CDR1 SGHVS and CDR2 FQNEAQ. The CDR3 is 16 residues long.

J is TRBJ1-5 and V is TRBV2; tentatively, D is TRBD1 (5 bases). Germline V CDR1 and CDR2: SNHLY, FYNNEI. V was cut by 5 bases and J by 9 bases, with 20 bases left in between. The CDR3 consists of 15 residues. The CDR3 sequence: CASSPGTRPSSPQHF. The CDR3 DNA reads TGTGCCAGCAGTCCCGGGACCCGACCCTCCTCGCCCCAGCATTTT.

J is TRBJ2-5 and V is TRBV7-3; D is perhaps TRBD2 (5 bases). Trimming stripped 3 bases from V and 1 base from J, with 12 bases between. The CDR3 is made up of 15 amino acids. Germline V gives CDR1 SGHTA, CDR2 FQGTGA. DNA for the CDR3: TGTGCCAGCAGCTTCTCCGGCGGGCCCCAAGAGACCCAGTACTTC. Translating it yields CASSFSGGPQETQYF.